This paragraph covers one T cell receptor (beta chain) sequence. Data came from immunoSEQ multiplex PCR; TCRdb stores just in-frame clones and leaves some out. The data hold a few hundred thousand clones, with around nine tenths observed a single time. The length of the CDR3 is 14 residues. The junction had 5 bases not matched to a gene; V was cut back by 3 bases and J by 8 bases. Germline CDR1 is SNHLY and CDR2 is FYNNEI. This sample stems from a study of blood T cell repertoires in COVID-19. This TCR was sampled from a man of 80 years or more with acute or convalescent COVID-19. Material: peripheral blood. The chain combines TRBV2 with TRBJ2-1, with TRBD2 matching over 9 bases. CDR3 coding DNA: TGTGCCAGCAGTGATCTCGGCGGGAGGGATGAGCAGTTCTTC. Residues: CASSDLGGRDEQFF.